This TCR beta chain was obtained from a study of T cell responses to AZD1222 COVID-19 vaccine. This table comes from immunoSEQ multiplex PCR, and its TCRdb copy is limited to in-frame clones, with some not included. Of around 140,000 clones listed, 85% to 90% are singletons. Germline loops: CDR1 MNHNS, CDR2 SASEGT. The CDR3 contains 15 residues. The V end was cut by 3 bases, the J end by 6 bases, with 15 bases between. This receptor was identified in an adult in good health. The specimen was peripheral blood, collected on day 0 of AZD1222 vaccination. The J gene is TRBJ1-5, the V gene TRBV6-1, with TRBD1 as a possible D gene (6 bases). The CDR3 DNA reads TGTGCCAGCAGTGATATAGGCACAGGGCGTCAGCCCCAGCATTTT. As protein: CASSDIGTGRQPQHF.